The 2 T cell receptor beta chains given below trace back to one sample, sequenced in a study of blood T cell repertoires in COVID-19. Sequencing used immunoSEQ multiplex PCR; TCRdb keeps in-frame clones, though not all of them. The table includes under 200,000 clones, approximately 90% detected once. Sequences were obtained from PBMCs or T cells enriched from blood (not recorded which). These TCRs come from a woman younger than 30 who had recovered from COVID-19.

In its sample, this clone was seen once. The genes are TRBV28 and TRBJ1-5; D ambiguous. V lost 6 bases, J lost 4 bases, and 16 bases lay in between. Per the germline V gene, CDR1 is MDHEN and CDR2 is SYDVKM. This CDR3 region has 15 residues. CDR3 DNA: TGTGCCAGCAGCTCCCCTTCGAGTATAAATCAGCCCCAGCATTTT. Protein product: CASSSPSSINQPQHF.

This chain joins TRBV30 and TRBJ2-4, with D uncertain. From germline, CDR1 is GTSNPN and CDR2 SVGIG (reference sequence). V lost 2 bases to trimming and J lost 2 bases, with 10 bases between them. The CDR3 is made up of 14 amino acids. The CDR3 coding sequence is TGTGCCTGGAGTTCCCGAGGATCCAAAAACATTCAGTACTTC. Translating gives CAWSSRGSKNIQYF. Filled out from reference TRBV30 and TRBJ2-4, the complete variable domain reads SQTIHQWPATLVQPVGSPLSLECTVEGTSNPNLYWYRQAAGRGLQLLFYSVGIGQISSEVPQNLSASRPQDRQFILSSKKLLLSDSGFYLCAWSSRGSKNIQYFGAGTRLSVL.